This entry concerns a single T cell receptor beta chain. The antigen remains unidentified. This sample was taken from a study of vaccination and CD4 T cells after COVID-19. Sample treatment: roughly ten-day PBMC culture with coronavirus spike peptide pools or control peptides (ViraFEST assay). The CDR3 spans 15 residues. V was clipped by 5 bases and J by 6 bases; unmatched bases: 8. Germline CDR1 LNHNV, CDR2 YYDKDF (reference sequence). With the Oncomine TCR Beta short-read assay, DNA from cultured CD4+ T cells was sequenced. TCRdb re-analysed the PCR reads in MiXCR, keeping a single row per CDR3 protein. In the table there are 20,000 or so distinct CDR3 sequences, about 60% of which are singletons.

The sample was CD4+ T cells from blood, cultured in vitro. This clonotype was obtained from a human donor who had recovered from COVID-19. The chain links TRBV15 to TRBJ2-1; 9 bases match TRBD1. As DNA, the CDR3 is TGTGCCACCAGCGGGGGACAGGGCCCCCTCAATGAGCAGTTCTTC. This codes for CATSGGQGPLNEQFF. The full variable domain, rest sourced from reference TRBV15 and TRBJ2-1, is DAMVIQNPRYQVTQFGKPVTLSCSQTLNHNVMYWYQQKSSQAPKLLFHYYDKDFNNEADTPDNFQSRRPNTSFCFLDIRSPGLGDTAMYLCATSGGQGPLNEQFFGPGTRLTVL.